This TCR beta chain was documented in a study of blood T cell repertoires in COVID-19. The wider study: The United States, Italy and Spain were the sources of the acute and convalescent COVID-19 samples.

Participants, about 18 to 90 years old, spanned around 26 US areas. Repertoires were generated with immunoSEQ multiplex PCR, while TCRdb's copy carries only in-frame clones and drops some. Here the sample spans about 200,000 clones, roughly 82% being singletons. Germline CDR1 and CDR2: GTSNPN and SVGIG (reference sequence). The V and J ends lost 2 bases and 5 bases respectively, with 15 bases between them. The CDR3 consists of 14 residues. The sequenced sample consisted of PBMCs or T cells enriched from blood (not recorded which). The chain joins TRBV30 to TRBJ2-5; D not resolved. This TCR derives from a man aged 35 to 55 with acute COVID-19. The CDR3 bases are TGTGCCTGGAGTAACCAGGATCTGGGTGAGACCCAGTACTTC. Its translation is CAWSNQDLGETQYF.